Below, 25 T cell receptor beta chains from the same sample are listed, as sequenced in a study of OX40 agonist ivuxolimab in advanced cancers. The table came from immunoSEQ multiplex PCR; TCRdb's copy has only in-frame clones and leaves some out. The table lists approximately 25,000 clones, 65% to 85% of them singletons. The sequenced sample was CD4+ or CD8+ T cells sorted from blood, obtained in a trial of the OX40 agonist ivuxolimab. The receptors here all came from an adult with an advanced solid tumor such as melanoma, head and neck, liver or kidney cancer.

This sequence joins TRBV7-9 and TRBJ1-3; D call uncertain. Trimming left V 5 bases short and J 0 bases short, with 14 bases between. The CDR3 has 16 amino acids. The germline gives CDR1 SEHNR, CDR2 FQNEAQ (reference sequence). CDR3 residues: CASSPRDTSSGNTIYF. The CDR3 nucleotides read TGTGCCAGCAGCCCCCGAGACACCAGCTCTGGAAACACCATATATTTT.

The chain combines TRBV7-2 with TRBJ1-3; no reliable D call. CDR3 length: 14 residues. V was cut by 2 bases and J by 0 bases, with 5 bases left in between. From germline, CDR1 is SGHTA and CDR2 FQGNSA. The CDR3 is CASSLTVSGNTIYF. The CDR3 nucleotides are TGTGCCAGCAGCTTAACAGTCTCTGGAAACACCATATATTTT.

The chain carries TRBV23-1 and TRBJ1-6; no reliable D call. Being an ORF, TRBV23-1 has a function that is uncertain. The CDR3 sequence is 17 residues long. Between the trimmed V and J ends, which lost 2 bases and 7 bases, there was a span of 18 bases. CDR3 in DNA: TGCGCCAGCAGTCAAACCACCACATGGGCCTTAAATTCACCCCTCCACTTT. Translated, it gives CASSQTTTWALNSPLHF.

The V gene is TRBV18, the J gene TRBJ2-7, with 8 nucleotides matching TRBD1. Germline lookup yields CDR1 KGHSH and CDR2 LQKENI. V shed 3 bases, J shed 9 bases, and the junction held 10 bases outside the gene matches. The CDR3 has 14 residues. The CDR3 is CASSPEGQGMGQYF. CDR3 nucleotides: TGTGCCAGCTCACCGGAAGGACAGGGTATGGGGCAGTACTTC.

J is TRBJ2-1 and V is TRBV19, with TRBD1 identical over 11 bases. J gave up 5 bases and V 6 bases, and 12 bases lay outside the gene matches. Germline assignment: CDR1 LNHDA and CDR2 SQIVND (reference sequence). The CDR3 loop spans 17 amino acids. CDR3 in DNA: TGTGCCAGTAGCGGGTACGGTGCGGGACAGGGGGACAATGAGCAGTTCTTC. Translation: CASSGYGAGQGDNEQFF.

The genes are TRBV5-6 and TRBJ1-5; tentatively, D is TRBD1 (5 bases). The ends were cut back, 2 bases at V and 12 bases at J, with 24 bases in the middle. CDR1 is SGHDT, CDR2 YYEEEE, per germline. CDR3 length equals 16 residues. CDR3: CASSFGLSTDSGGQHF. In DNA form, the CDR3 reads TGTGCCAGCAGCTTCGGTCTCTCGACAGACTCCGGCGGCCAGCATTTT.

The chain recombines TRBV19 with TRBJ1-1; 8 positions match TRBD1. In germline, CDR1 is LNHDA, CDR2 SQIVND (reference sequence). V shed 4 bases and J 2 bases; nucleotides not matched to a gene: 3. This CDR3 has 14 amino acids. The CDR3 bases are TGTGCCAGTAGTAGCGGACAGGGAAACACTGAAGCTTTCTTT. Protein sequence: CASSSGQGNTEAFF. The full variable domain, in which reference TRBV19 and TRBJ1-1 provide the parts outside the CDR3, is DGGITQSPKYLFRKEGQNVTLSCEQNLNHDAMYWYRQDPGQGLRLIYYSQIVNDFQKGDIAEGYSVSREKKESFPLTVTSAQKNPTAFYLCASSSGQGNTEAFFGQGTRLTVV.

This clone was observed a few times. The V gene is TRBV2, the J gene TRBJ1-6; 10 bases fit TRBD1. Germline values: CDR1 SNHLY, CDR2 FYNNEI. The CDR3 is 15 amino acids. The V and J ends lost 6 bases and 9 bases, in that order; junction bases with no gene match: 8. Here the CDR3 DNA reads TGTGCCAGCAGCCGAGCGGACAGGGGGGTTTCACCCCTCCACTTT. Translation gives CASSRADRGVSPLHF.

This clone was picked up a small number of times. The CDR3 DNA sequence: TGTGCCAGCAGCCTCCTACAGGGGCAGCATGGCTACACCTTC. Protein sequence: CASSLLQGQHGYTF. The chain carries TRBV2 and TRBJ1-2, with 7 positions matching TRBD1. CDR1 SNHLY and CDR2 FYNNEI come from the germline V gene. V dropped 6 bases and J dropped 6; count of bases not matched to a gene: 10. The CDR3 has 14 amino acids.

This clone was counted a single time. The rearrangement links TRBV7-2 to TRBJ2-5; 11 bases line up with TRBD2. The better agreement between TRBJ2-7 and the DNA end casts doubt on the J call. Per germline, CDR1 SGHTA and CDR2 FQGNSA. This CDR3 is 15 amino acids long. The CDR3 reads CASSRGLAGSYEQYF. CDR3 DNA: TGTGCCAGCAGCCGAGGACTAGCGGGCTCCTACGAGCAGTACTTC.

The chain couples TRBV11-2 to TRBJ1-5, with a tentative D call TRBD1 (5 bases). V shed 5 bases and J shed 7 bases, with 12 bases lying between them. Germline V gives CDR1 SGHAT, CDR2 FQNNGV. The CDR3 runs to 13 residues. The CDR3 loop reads CASSNRGNQPQHF. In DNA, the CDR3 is TGTGCCAGCAGCAATCGGGGGAACCAGCCCCAGCATTTT. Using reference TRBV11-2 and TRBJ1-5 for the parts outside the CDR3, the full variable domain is EAGVAQSPRYKIIEKRQSVAFWCNPISGHATLYWYQQILGQGPKLLIQFQNNGVVDDSQLPKDRFSAERLKGVDSTLKIQPAKLEDSAVYLCASSNRGNQPQHFGDGTRLSIL.

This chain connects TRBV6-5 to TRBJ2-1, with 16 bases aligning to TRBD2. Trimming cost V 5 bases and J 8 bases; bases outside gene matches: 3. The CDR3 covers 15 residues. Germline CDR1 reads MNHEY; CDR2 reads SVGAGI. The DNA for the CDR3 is TGTGCCAGCAGTGGGACTAGCGGGGGGGCGGATGAGCAGTTCTTC. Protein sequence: CASSGTSGGADEQFF.

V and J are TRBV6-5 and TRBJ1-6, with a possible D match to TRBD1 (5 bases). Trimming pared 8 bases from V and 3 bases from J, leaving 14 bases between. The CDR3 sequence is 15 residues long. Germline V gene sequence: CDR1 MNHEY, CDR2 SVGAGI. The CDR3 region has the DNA TGTGCCAGCGCAGCGCGGGACCTCTATAATTCACCCCTCCACTTT. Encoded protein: CASAARDLYNSPLHF.

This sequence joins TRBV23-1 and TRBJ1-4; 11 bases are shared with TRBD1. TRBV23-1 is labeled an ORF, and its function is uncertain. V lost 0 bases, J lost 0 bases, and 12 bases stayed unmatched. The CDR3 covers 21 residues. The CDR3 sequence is CASSQSGLIEGQGATNEKLFF. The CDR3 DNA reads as TGCGCCAGCAGTCAATCTGGTTTAATTGAGGGACAGGGGGCAACTAATGAAAAACTGTTTTTT.

The CDR3 here is CASKGTLKVNEQYF. The CDR3 coding sequence is TGCGCCAGCAAAGGGACATTAAAAGTCAACGAGCAGTACTTC. This chain connects TRBV4-3 to TRBJ2-7; the D gene is possibly TRBD1 (6 bases). Per the germline V gene, CDR1 is LGHNA and CDR2 is YSLEER. The CDR3 consists of 14 residues. The V end lost 7 bases, the J end lost 5 bases, and 18 bases lay between the germline ends.

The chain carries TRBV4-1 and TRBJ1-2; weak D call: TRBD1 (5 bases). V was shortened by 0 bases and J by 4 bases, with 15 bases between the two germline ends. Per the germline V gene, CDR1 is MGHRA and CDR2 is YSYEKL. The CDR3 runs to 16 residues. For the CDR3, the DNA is TGCGCCAGCAGCCAAGACAGTGGACCTGGGGCCTATGGCTACACCTTC. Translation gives CASSQDSGPGAYGYTF.

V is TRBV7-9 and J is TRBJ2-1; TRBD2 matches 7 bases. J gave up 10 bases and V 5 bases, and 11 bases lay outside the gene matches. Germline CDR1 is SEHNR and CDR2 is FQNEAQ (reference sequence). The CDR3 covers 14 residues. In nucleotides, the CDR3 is TGTGCCAGCAGCCCCCTAACGGGGGGTGGGGAGCAGTTCTTC. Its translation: CASSPLTGGGEQFF. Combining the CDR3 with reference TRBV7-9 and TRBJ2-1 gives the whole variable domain DTGVSQNPRHKITKRGQNVTFRCDPISEHNRLYWYRQTLGQGPEFLTYFQNEAQLEKSRLLSDRFSAERPKGSFSTLEIQRTEQGDSAMYLCASSPLTGGGEQFFGPGTRLTVL.

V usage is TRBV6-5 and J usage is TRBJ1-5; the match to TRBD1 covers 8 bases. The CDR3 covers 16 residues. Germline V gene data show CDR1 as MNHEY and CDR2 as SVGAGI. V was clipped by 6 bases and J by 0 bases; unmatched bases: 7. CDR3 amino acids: CASRYGTGNSNQPQHF. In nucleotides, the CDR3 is TGTGCCAGCAGGTACGGGACAGGCAATAGCAATCAGCCCCAGCATTTT.

The DNA for the CDR3 is TGTGCCAGTAAGGAGGGAGTGAACACCGGGGAGCTGTTTTTT. Translated: CASKEGVNTGELFF. V and J are TRBV19 and TRBJ2-2; tentatively, D is TRBD2 (6 bases). Per the germline V gene, CDR1 is LNHDA and CDR2 is SQIVND (reference sequence). The CDR3 has 14 residues. The V and J ends lost 7 bases and 1 base respectively, with 10 bases between them.

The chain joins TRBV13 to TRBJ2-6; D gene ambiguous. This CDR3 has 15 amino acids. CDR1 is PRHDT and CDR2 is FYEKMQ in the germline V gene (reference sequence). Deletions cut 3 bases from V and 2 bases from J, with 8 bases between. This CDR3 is CASSFRLPGANVLTF. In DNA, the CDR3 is TGTGCCAGCAGCTTCCGGTTGCCTGGGGCCAACGTCCTGACTTTC.

The CDR3 coding sequence is TGTGCCAGCAGTGAAGTTTTTCGAAGCTTTTCTCCGACTAGCGGGAGAAATGAGCAGTTCTTC. Amino acid sequence: CASSEVFRSFSPTSGRNEQFF. V gene TRBV6-1 combines with J gene TRBJ2-1, with 12 bases fitting TRBD2. This CDR3 comprises 21 residues. The V segment lost 1 base and the J segment 7 bases; nucleotides outside the gene matches: 20. Germline CDR1 is MNHNS and CDR2 is SASEGT.

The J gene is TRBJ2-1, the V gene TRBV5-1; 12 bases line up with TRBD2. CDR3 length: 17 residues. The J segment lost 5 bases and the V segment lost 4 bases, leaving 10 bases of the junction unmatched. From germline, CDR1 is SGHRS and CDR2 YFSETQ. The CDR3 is CASSPSNLAGGNNEQFF. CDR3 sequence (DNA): TGCGCCAGCAGCCCGAGTAACCTAGCGGGGGGGAACAATGAGCAGTTCTTC.

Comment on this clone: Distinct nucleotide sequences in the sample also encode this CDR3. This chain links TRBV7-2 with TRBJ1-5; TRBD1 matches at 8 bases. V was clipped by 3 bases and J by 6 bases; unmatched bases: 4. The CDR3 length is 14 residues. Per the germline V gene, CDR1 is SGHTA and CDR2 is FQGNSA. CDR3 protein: CASSFGQGSQPQHF. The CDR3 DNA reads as TGTGCCAGCAGCTTCGGACAGGGTTCTCAGCCCCAGCATTTT.

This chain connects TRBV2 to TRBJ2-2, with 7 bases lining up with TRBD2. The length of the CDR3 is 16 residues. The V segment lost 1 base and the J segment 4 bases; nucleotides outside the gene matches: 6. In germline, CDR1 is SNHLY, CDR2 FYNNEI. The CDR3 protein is CASSEVRPGGTGELFF. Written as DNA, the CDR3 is TGTGCCAGCAGTGAAGTCAGACCGGGAGGCACCGGGGAGCTGTTTTTT.

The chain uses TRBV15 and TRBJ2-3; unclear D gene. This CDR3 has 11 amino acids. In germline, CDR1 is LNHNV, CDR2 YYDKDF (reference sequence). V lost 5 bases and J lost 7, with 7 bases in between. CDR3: CATSLGNTQYF. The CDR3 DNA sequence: TGTGCCACCAGCCTTGGAAATACGCAGTATTTT.